This passage covers 25 T cell receptor beta chains from one sample sequenced in a study of blood T cell repertoires in COVID-19. Sequencing used immunoSEQ multiplex PCR; TCRdb keeps in-frame clones, though not all of them. The data hold 200,000 to 300,000 clones, with 75% to 90% observed a single time. The sequenced sample was peripheral blood. Every receptor here comes from a man aged 25-45 years with active or convalescent COVID-19.

The J gene is TRBJ2-7, the V gene TRBV5-4; TRBD1 agrees at 9 bases. In germline, CDR1 is SGHNT, CDR2 YYREEE (reference sequence). V trimming: 5 bases; J trimming: 1 base; junction bases outside the gene matches: 7. The CDR3 extends over 15 amino acids. CDR3 residues: CASRSGGTGSYEQYF. CDR3 nucleotides: TGTGCCAGCAGATCCGGGGGGACAGGGTCCTACGAGCAGTACTTC.

The chain combines TRBV5-5 with TRBJ1-4; maybe TRBD1 (5 bases). Looked up from germline, CDR1 is SGHKS and CDR2 is YYEKEE (reference sequence). This CDR3 is 13 amino acids long. Trimming shortened V by 5 bases and J by 6 bases, and 11 bases separated the two germline ends. The DNA for the CDR3 is TGTGCCAGCAGTACGGGGGATTATGAAAAACTGTTTTTT. Protein: CASSTGDYEKLFF.

This sequence joins TRBV4-3 and TRBJ1-1; no clear D gene. The V end lost 1 base, the J end lost 1 base, and 7 bases lay between the germline ends. The CDR3 runs 14 residues. Germline V gene sequence: CDR1 LGHNA, CDR2 YSLEER. CDR3 region: CASSQVGANTEAFF. Written as DNA, the CDR3 is TGCGCCAGCAGCCAAGTAGGAGCGAACACTGAAGCTTTCTTT.

This clone has only a few counts. V usage is TRBV7-7 and J usage is TRBJ1-5; TRBD1 aligns across 10 bases. The CDR3 is 19 residues long. Germline loops: CDR1 SSHAT, CDR2 FNYEAQ (reference sequence). The trim removed 5 bases at V and 2 bases at J, leaving 15 bases unmatched. The CDR3 is CASSKRTGGIARCNQPQHF. The CDR3 nucleotides are TGTGCCAGCAGCAAGAGGACAGGGGGGATTGCTCGATGCAATCAGCCCCAGCATTTT.

Turning to this clone: At one of its ends the junction is not consistent with the germline gene, which may arise from a read error. DNA for the CDR3: TGTGCCAGCAGCTCCACCGGGACACCAAAATTC. This sequence encodes CASSSTGTPKF. This chain uses TRBV7-9 with TRBJ2-7; D is possibly TRBD1 (6 bases). The CDR3 contains 11 residues. Germline CDR1 SEHNR, CDR2 FQNEAQ (reference sequence).

V usage is TRBV14 and J usage is TRBJ1-6; 7 positions agree with TRBD1. CDR3 length: 17 amino acids. Germline CDR1 reads SGHDN; CDR2 reads FVKESK. V was pared by 3 bases and J by 9 bases, with 14 bases of the junction left unmatched. In DNA form, the CDR3 reads TGTGCCAGCAGCCATCGCACGGGGGGGGGACAGCCTTCACCCCTCCACTTT. Translated: CASSHRTGGGQPSPLHF. Full variable domain (outside the CDR3, taken from reference TRBV14 and TRBJ1-6): EAGVTQFPSHSVIEKGQTVTLRCDPISGHDNLYWYRRVMGKEIKFLLHFVKESKQDESGMPNNRFLAERTGGTYSTLKVQPAELEDSGVYFCASSHRTGGGQPSPLHFGNGTRLTVT.

This clone was detected a few times. The V gene is TRBV27, the J gene TRBJ2-1, with 10 bases identical to TRBD2. From germline, CDR1 is MNHEY and CDR2 SMNVEV (reference sequence). This CDR3 has 15 amino acids. The trim removed 5 bases at V and 6 bases at J, leaving 7 bases unmatched. The CDR3 nucleotides are TGTGCCAGCAGTCCCCAACAGCGGGGGGGCAATGAGCAGTTCTTC. Translation gives CASSPQQRGGNEQFF.

The chain links TRBV10-3 to TRBJ1-3; D is possibly TRBD1 (6 bases). Trimming removed 4 bases at V and 0 bases at J, with 13 bases between. The length of the CDR3 is 16 residues. Germline loops: CDR1 ENHRY, CDR2 SYGVKD. The chain's CDR3 is CAISGWGHNSGNTIYF. Here the CDR3 DNA reads TGTGCCATCAGTGGCTGGGGACACAACTCTGGAAACACCATATATTTT.

This chain links TRBV5-1 with TRBJ2-2; 7 nucleotides line up with TRBD2. The CDR3 is 14 amino acids. Germline V gene lookup returns CDR1 SGHRS and CDR2 YFSETQ. Trimming removed 8 bases from V and 3 bases from J; junction bases left unmatched: 7. The CDR3: CASTTSSDTGELFF. The CDR3, as DNA: TGCGCCAGTACGACTAGCTCGGACACCGGGGAGCTGTTTTTT. The variable domain in full, completed from reference TRBV5-1 and TRBJ2-2, reads KAGVTQTPRYLIKTRGQQVTLSCSPISGHRSVSWYQQTPGQGLQFLFEYFSETQRNKGNFPGRFSGRQFSNSRSEMNVSTLELGDSALYLCASTTSSDTGELFFGEGSRLTVL.

The chain employs TRBV6-6 and TRBJ2-3, with 11 nucleotides matching TRBD2. CDR1 and CDR2 (germline): MNHNY, SVGAGI (reference sequence). The CDR3 contains 15 residues. The V and J ends lost 6 bases and 0 bases, in that order; junction bases with no gene match: 2. CDR3 residues: CASRTSGGSTDTQYF. Written as DNA, the CDR3 is TGTGCCAGCAGAACTAGCGGGGGCAGCACAGATACGCAGTATTTT.

The V gene is TRBV29-1, the J gene TRBJ2-3; 10 nucleotides match TRBD2. J was trimmed by 0 bases and V by 5 bases; bases with no gene match: 17. Germline V gene sequence: CDR1 SQVTM, CDR2 ANQGSEA. There are 19 residues in the CDR3. The CDR3 spells CSVIKAGGPLGSSTDTQYF. DNA of the CDR3: TGCAGCGTTATCAAAGCGGGGGGGCCTTTAGGGAGTAGCACAGATACGCAGTATTTT.

This clone was seen a few times. Other DNA sequences in this sample translate to the same CDR3. The V and J genes are TRBV27 and TRBJ1-1; TRBD1 might be the D (5 bases). The CDR3 is 13 amino acids. Trimming removed 6 bases from V and 1 base from J, with 9 bases in between. Looked up from germline, CDR1 is MNHEY and CDR2 is SMNVEV (reference sequence). The CDR3 DNA reads as TGTGCCAGCAGGCCAACAGGGAACACTGAAGCTTTCTTT. This sequence encodes CASRPTGNTEAFF.

This sequence joins TRBV5-5 and TRBJ2-1, with unresolved D. CDR1 is SGHKS, CDR2 YYEKEE, per germline (reference sequence). The V gene lost 4 bases and the J gene lost 0 bases, with 14 bases spanning the gap. This CDR3 has 16 residues. The CDR3 bases are TGTGCCAGCAGCATAAGAACAAAGATCTCCTACAATGAGCAGTTCTTC. This codes for CASSIRTKISYNEQFF. The whole variable domain, remainder taken from reference TRBV5-5 and TRBJ2-1, is DAGVTQSPTHLIKTRGQQVTLRCSPISGHKSVSWYQQVLGQGPQFIFQYYEKEERGRGNFPDRFSARQFPNYSSELNVNALLLGDSALYLCASSIRTKISYNEQFFGPGTRLTVL.

This chain connects TRBV18 to TRBJ2-3; 12 nucleotides agree with TRBD2. Looked up from germline, CDR1 is KGHSH and CDR2 is LQKENI. The CDR3 is made up of 16 amino acids. The V gene end was trimmed by 3 bases and the J gene end by 0 bases; junction bases not matched to a gene: 1. This CDR3 is CASSPGLAGSTDTQYF. CDR3 DNA: TGTGCCAGCTCACCCGGACTAGCGGGGAGCACAGATACGCAGTATTTT.

The V gene is TRBV7-2, the J gene TRBJ1-6, with D possibly being TRBD1 (6 bases). The length of the CDR3 is 17 residues. The V and J ends lost 5 bases and 2 bases respectively, with 16 bases between them. Germline V gene sequence: CDR1 SGHTA, CDR2 FQGNSA. The CDR3 here is CASSQRGTRAYNSPLHF. As DNA, the CDR3 is TGTGCCAGCAGCCAGAGGGGGACGCGGGCCTATAATTCACCCCTCCACTTT.

The chain links TRBV11-2 to TRBJ2-1; 10 positions agree with TRBD1. V was pared by 10 bases and J by 6 bases, with 9 bases of the junction left unmatched. The CDR3 is 14 residues long. Germline V gene sequence: CDR1 SGHAT, CDR2 FQNNGV. The CDR3 reads CATGQGVSTNEQFF. The CDR3 DNA sequence: TGTGCCACCGGACAGGGGGTTTCTACCAATGAGCAGTTCTTC. Full variable domain (outside the CDR3, taken from reference TRBV11-2 and TRBJ2-1): EAGVAQSPRYKIIEKRQSVAFWCNPISGHATLYWYQQILGQGPKLLIQFQNNGVVDDSQLPKDRFSAERLKGVDSTLKIQPAKLEDSAVYLCATGQGVSTNEQFFGPGTRLTVL.

The J gene is TRBJ1-6, the V gene TRBV11-2; TRBD1 aligns across 7 bases. Germline CDR1 reads SGHAT; CDR2 reads FQNNGV. V lost 5 bases and J lost 6; bases outside the gene matches: 7. This CDR3 spans 15 amino acids. The CDR3 region is CASSLRQGGNSPLHF. The CDR3 nucleotides read TGTGCCAGCAGCCTCCGACAGGGTGGTAATTCACCCCTCCACTTT.

The chain has TRBV7-6 and TRBJ2-7; 10 bases are shared with TRBD1. Trimming removed 1 base from V and 3 bases from J; junction bases left unmatched: 3. This CDR3 has 15 amino acids. Germline V CDR1 and CDR2: SGHVS, FNYEAQ. The DNA of the CDR3 is TGTGCCAGCAGCTTAGGGACAGGGGGTTTCTACGAGCAGTACTTC. This codes for CASSLGTGGFYEQYF.

The rearrangement links TRBV5-4 to TRBJ2-5, with a tentative D call TRBD1 (6 bases). V was clipped by 4 bases and J by 0 bases, with 7 bases between them. The length of the CDR3 is 13 residues. Germline CDR1 reads SGHNT; CDR2 reads YYREEE (reference sequence). The CDR3 is CASSRDNQETQYF. CDR3 bases: TGTGCCAGCAGCCGGGACAACCAAGAGACCCAGTACTTC.

In its sample, this clone was seen a few times. The chain couples TRBV6-2 or TRBV6-3 to TRBJ1-3; D not certain. Looked up from germline, CDR1 is MNHEY and CDR2 is SVGEGT. The CDR3 contains 14 residues. The V end lost 0 bases, the J end lost 9 bases, and 12 bases lay between the germline ends. The CDR3 coding sequence is TGTGCCAGCAGTTACTCAGCGACCCTCCGCACCATATATTTT. It encodes CASSYSATLRTIYF.

The chain employs TRBV23-1 and TRBJ1-3; D is ambiguous. TRBV23-1 is identified as an open reading frame with a role that is uncertain. Trimming removed 0 bases from V and 0 bases from J, with 15 bases in between. The CDR3 length is 18 residues. The CDR3 region has the DNA TGCGCCAGCAGTCAATCAATGGGAGACACCCTCTCTGGAAACACCATATATTTT. This translates into CASSQSMGDTLSGNTIYF.

This clone was observed a few times. The V and J genes are TRBV7-9 and TRBJ2-1; TRBD1 agrees at 11 bases. The CDR3 totals 13 residues. The trim removed 4 bases at V and 14 bases at J, leaving 7 bases unmatched. Germline V gene lookup returns CDR1 SEHNR and CDR2 FQNEAQ (reference sequence). The CDR3 nucleotides are TGTGCCAGCAGCTCCTCCGGGACAGGGGGGAAGTTCTTC. This sequence encodes CASSSSGTGGKFF.

This chain joins TRBV4-3 and TRBJ2-1; 9 bases line up with TRBD1. V shed 3 bases and J 6 bases; nucleotides not matched to a gene: 3. The CDR3 totals 14 residues. Germline V gene sequence: CDR1 LGHNA, CDR2 YSLEER. The CDR3 sequence is CASSQGQGSNEQFF. The CDR3 coding sequence is TGCGCCAGCAGCCAGGGACAGGGTAGCAATGAGCAGTTCTTC.

The gene calls are TRBV19 and TRBJ1-5; D not certain. Trimming removed 4 bases at V and 5 bases at J, with 12 bases between. Germline V CDR1 and CDR2: LNHDA, SQIVND (reference sequence). This CDR3 spans 14 amino acids. CDR3 bases: TGTGCCAGTAGTAGGGGAGGAGGTCATCAGCCCCAGCATTTT. Protein: CASSRGGGHQPQHF.

This clone was detected once. The V call is TRBV7-8, the J call TRBJ1-5; D ambiguous. In germline, CDR1 is SGHVS, CDR2 FQNEAQ. Trimming left V 5 bases short and J 5 bases short, with 10 bases between. CDR3 size: 13 residues. The CDR3 bases are TGTGCCAGCAGCGTTAGCAGAGATCAGCCCCAGCATTTT. This gives the protein CASSVSRDQPQHF.